The 12 T cell receptor beta chains in this list originate from one sample, sequenced in a study of spatial heterogeneity in lung cancer. TCRdb re-derived calls from the 5' RACE reads in MiXCR, one entry per CDR3 protein. The table has about 24,000 distinct CDR3 sequences, 3% to 3.5% seen once. Regarding time point: sample taken at primary tumor resection. The sequenced sample was PBMCs, obtained at surgery. These receptors originate from a female donor with early-stage non-small cell lung cancer.

This clonotype has at least ten counts. The chain links TRBV5-1 to TRBJ2-5; possibly TRBD2 for D (6 bases). This CDR3 comprises 14 residues. Looked up from germline, CDR1 is SGHRS and CDR2 is YFSETQ. The ends were cut back, 5 bases at V and 5 bases at J, with 16 bases in the middle. The CDR3 protein is CASRRNGRRETQYF. CDR3 DNA: TGCGCCAGCAGAAGAAATGGGAGGCGGGAGACCCAGTACTTC.

This clonotype was observed many times. The V and J genes are TRBV5-5 and TRBJ2-2; D gene uncertain. The CDR3 extends over 15 amino acids. From germline, CDR1 is SGHKS and CDR2 YYEKEE (reference sequence). Trimming pared 0 bases from V and 1 base from J, leaving 7 bases between. The CDR3 DNA reads TGTGCCAGCAGCTTGGCGCCAGAGAACACCGGGGAGCTGTTTTTT. It translates to CASSLAPENTGELFF.

In this sample, this clonotype turned up many times. The V and J genes are TRBV6-2 or TRBV6-3 and TRBJ2-7; tentatively, D is TRBD2 (6 bases). Germline values: CDR1 MNHEY, CDR2 SVGEGT. This CDR3 spans 16 amino acids. V was clipped by 0 bases and J by 0 bases, with 12 bases between them. The DNA of the CDR3 is TGTGCCAGCAGTTACTCTCCGACCGGGAGCTCCTACGAGCAGTACTTC. Protein sequence: CASSYSPTGSSYEQYF.

This clonotype was picked up many times. V usage is TRBV6-1 and J usage is TRBJ1-2, with D possibly matching TRBD1 (5 bases). CDR1 MNHNS and CDR2 SASEGT come from the germline V gene. V was trimmed by 6 bases and J by 8 bases, leaving 13 bases between them. This CDR3 comprises 12 residues. The CDR3 loop is CASRPGPEGYTF. In DNA form, the CDR3 reads TGTGCCAGCAGACCGGGACCAGAGGGCTACACCTTC.

This clonotype was recorded at least ten times. The junction does not match germline at one end; this may be a read error. This chain uses TRBV9 with TRBJ2-3; 10 positions agree with TRBD2. Germline CDR1 and CDR2: SGDLS and YYNGEE. The CDR3 has 16 amino acids. The CDR3 DNA follows: TGTGCCAGCAACGTAGGGGCTAGCGGGAGTTCGGATACGCAGTATTTT. Translating gives CASNVGASGSSDTQYF. The variable domain in full, completed from reference TRBV9 and TRBJ2-3, reads DSGVTQTPKHLITATGQRVTLRCSPRSGDLSVYWYQQSLDQGLQFLIQYYNGEERAKGNILERFSAQQFPDLHSELNLSSLELGDSALYFCASNVGASGSSDTQYFGPGTRLTVL.

The gene calls are TRBV25-1 and TRBJ2-1, with TRBD2 matching 7 bases. In germline, CDR1 is MGHDK, CDR2 SYGVNS. V lost 3 bases to trimming and J lost 8 bases; unmatched junction nucleotides: 10. This CDR3 has 15 amino acids. For the CDR3, the DNA is TGTGCCAGCAGTGAGAGAGGCGGGAGCAAGGATGAGCAGTTCTTC. Its protein is CASSERGGSKDEQFF.

This clonotype was seen at least ten times. The gene calls are TRBV20-1 and TRBJ2-7; perhaps TRBD2 as D (5 bases). Germline loops: CDR1 DFQATT, CDR2 SNEGSKA (reference sequence). There are 13 residues in the CDR3. The V gene lost 7 bases and the J gene lost 0 bases, with 13 bases spanning the gap. This CDR3 reads CSDSGWSSYEQYF. CDR3 in DNA: TGCAGTGATTCGGGATGGAGCTCCTACGAGCAGTACTTC.

This clonotype has just a few counts. The chain employs TRBV10-2 and TRBJ2-7, with a weak D call TRBD1 (6 bases). Between the trimmed V and J ends, which lost 4 bases and 6 bases, there was a span of 19 bases. Germline V CDR1 and CDR2: WSHSY, SAAADI. The CDR3 extends over 15 amino acids. The CDR3 reads CASSVRGRGLVEQYF. The CDR3 DNA sequence: TGCGCCAGCAGTGTCAGGGGCAGGGGTTTGGTCGAGCAGTACTTC.

This rearrangement joins TRBV6-1 to TRBJ1-1; the match to TRBD1 covers 7 bases. V was clipped by 2 bases and J by 1 base; unmatched bases: 4. In germline, CDR1 is MNHNS, CDR2 SASEGT. The CDR3 covers 15 residues. CDR3 DNA sequence: TGTGCCAGCAGTGAAAGGGGGACAGAGAACACTGAAGCTTTCTTT. Amino acids: CASSERGTENTEAFF.

This clonotype was counted many times. The rearrangement links TRBV12-3 or TRBV12-4 to TRBJ1-1; D unclear. V was clipped by 6 bases and J by 3 bases, with 14 bases between them. The CDR3 runs to 14 residues. The CDR3 coding sequence is TGTGCCAGCAGCTCTTACGCCGGGTACACTGAAGCTTTCTTT. Its translation is CASSSYAGYTEAFF.

This clonotype was detected ten times or more. The chain links TRBV4-1 to TRBJ2-2, with 9 bases aligning to TRBD2. The germline V gene encodes CDR1 MGHRA and CDR2 YSYEKL. CDR3 length equals 16 residues. V shed 4 bases, J shed 2 bases, and the junction held 5 bases outside the gene matches. CDR3 bases: TGCGCCAGCAGCCGCAGACTAGCGGAAAACACCGGGGAGCTGTTTTTT. It specifies CASSRRLAENTGELFF.

This clonotype has at least ten counts. The chain couples TRBV20-1 to TRBJ1-2; D uncertain. Looked up from germline, CDR1 is DFQATT and CDR2 is SNEGSKA (reference sequence). This CDR3 comprises 14 residues. V was trimmed by 4 bases and J by 4 bases, leaving 16 bases between them. The CDR3 sequence is CSAKERAGSYGYTF. The CDR3 bases are TGCAGTGCTAAAGAACGGGCCGGCAGCTATGGCTACACCTTC.